This TCR beta chain was captured by sequencing in a study of quantifying T cell responses using KT2 cells. In the study overall: Reverse transcription used primers in the TCR alpha and beta constant regions. Estimated efficiency of the T4 ligation step was above 8.5% under optimum conditions.

KT2, a clone with a known TCR, was spiked into unfractionated PBMC. V lost 2 bases and J lost 5, with 6 bases in between. The CDR3 totals 11 residues. Looked up from germline, CDR1 is SQVTM and CDR2 is ANQGSEA. This clonotype has a count of ten or more. The cDNA 3' end received a ligated oligonucleotide with a UMI. First-round PCR used roughly 4 cycles and beta primers RC1.1 and RC1.2 covering TRBC1 and TRBC2. Each CDR3 protein is one row after TCRdb ran MiXCR on the UMI-ligation and nested PCR reads. The sample lists just under 50,000 distinct CDR3 sequences; 11% were seen once. The specimen was PBMCs spiked with cells of the T cell clone KT2. This clonotype originated in a human donor. This chain connects TRBV29-1 to TRBJ2-5; D not resolved. The CDR3 loop is CSVEISETQYF. Here the CDR3 DNA reads TGCAGCGTTGAAATTTCGGAGACCCAGTACTTC. The full variable domain, its missing parts supplied by reference TRBV29-1 and TRBJ2-5, is SAVISQKPSRDICQRGTSLTIQCQVDSQVTMMFWYRQQPGQSLTLIATANQGSEATYESGFVIDKFPISRPNLTFSTLTVSNMSPEDSSIYLCSVEISETQYFGPGTRLLVL.